A selection of T cell receptor beta chains follows, all from one sample in a study of T cells in Graves' hyperthyroidism and ophthalmopathy. A single record per CDR3 protein comes from TCRdb applying MiXCR to the multiplex PCR reads. This sample has about half a million distinct CDR3 sequences, with roughly 15% found just once. Sequencing was performed on blood. The receptors originated from a woman aged 25 to 45 with Graves' ophthalmopathy. The CDR3 runs from the conserved cysteine through the conserved F or W. D genes are given only for firm matches. Not all rows give a size; the values are once, few, many and, for expanded clones, a class.

D gene: -; V gene: TRBV28; clone size: many; J gene: TRBJ1-2; CDR3 protein: CASSKSGTRNGYTF; CDR3 DNA: TGTGCCAGCAGTAAATCCGGGACACGGAATGGCTACACCTTC
D gene: -; V gene: TRBV6-2/TRBV6-3; clone size: many; J gene: TRBJ2-1; CDR3 protein: CASAPGRGPYNEQFF; CDR3 DNA: TGTGCCAGCGCCCCCGGGCGCGGACCTTACAATGAGCAGTTCTTC
D gene: -; V gene: TRBV7-2; clone size: -; J gene: TRBJ2-7; CDR3 protein: CASSRQDPYEQYF; CDR3 DNA: TGTGCCAGCAGCCGACAGGACCCCTACGAGCAGTACTTC
D gene: -; V gene: TRBV11-1; clone size: many; J gene: TRBJ1-6; CDR3 protein: CASSLGSNSPLHF; CDR3 DNA: TGTGCCAGCAGCTTGGGATCCAATTCACCCCTCCACTTT
D gene: TRBD1; V gene: TRBV5-8; clone size: -; J gene: TRBJ2-7; CDR3 protein: CASSDRDSSYEQYF; CDR3 DNA: TGTGCCAGCAGCGACCGGGACAGCTCCTACGAGCAGTACTTC
D gene: TRBD2; V gene: TRBV28; clone size: -; J gene: TRBJ2-2; CDR3 protein: CASRIRALWASGVHGELFF; CDR3 DNA: TGTGCCAGCAGGATCAGAGCTCTATGGGCTAGCGGAGTCCACGGGGAGCTGTTTTTT
D gene: TRBD1; V gene: TRBV6-1; clone size: few; J gene: TRBJ1-2; CDR3 protein: CASSGTGWDGYTF; CDR3 DNA: TGTGCCAGCAGTGGGACAGGATGGGATGGCTACACCTTC
D gene: -; V gene: TRBV7-2; clone size: many; J gene: TRBJ1-2; CDR3 protein: CASSSHYGYTF; CDR3 DNA: TGTGCCAGCAGCTCCCACTATGGCTACACCTTC
D gene: TRBD2; V gene: TRBV7-3; clone size: once; J gene: TRBJ2-1; CDR3 protein: CASSPAGGYNEQFF; CDR3 DNA: TGTGCCAGCAGCCCAGCGGGGGGCTACAATGAGCAGTTCTTC
D gene: -; V gene: TRBV6-2/TRBV6-3; clone size: many; J gene: TRBJ2-7; CDR3 protein: CASSNLYEQYF; CDR3 DNA: TGTGCCAGCAGTAACTTATACGAGCAGTACTTC
D gene: -; V gene: TRBV12-3/TRBV12-4; clone size: many; J gene: TRBJ1-1; CDR3 protein: CASSLSGQVEAFF; CDR3 DNA: TGTGCCAGCAGTTTATCAGGGCAGGTTGAAGCTTTCTTT
D gene: -; V gene: TRBV11-1; clone size: many; J gene: TRBJ2-7; CDR3 protein: CASRDTGSHYEQYF; CDR3 DNA: TGTGCCAGCAGGGATACAGGGAGCCACTACGAGCAGTACTTC
D gene: -; V gene: TRBV29-1; clone size: few; J gene: TRBJ2-1; CDR3 protein: CSVEDGMGNEQFF; CDR3 DNA: TGCAGCGTTGAAGACGGAATGGGGAATGAGCAGTTCTTC
D gene: TRBD1; V gene: TRBV20-1; clone size: many; J gene: TRBJ1-1; CDR3 protein: CSALHRDRGWDTEAFF; CDR3 DNA: TGCAGTGCTTTACATAGGGACAGGGGATGGGACACTGAAGCTTTCTTT
D gene: TRBD2; V gene: TRBV20-1; clone size: many; J gene: TRBJ2-1; CDR3 protein: CSAQTSGMGNEQFF; CDR3 DNA: TGCAGTGCTCAGACTAGCGGGATGGGTAATGAGCAGTTCTTC
D gene: TRBD1; V gene: TRBV7-2; clone size: -; J gene: TRBJ2-1; CDR3 protein: CASRGQAKHNEQFF; CDR3 DNA: TGTGCCAGCAGGGGACAGGCAAAACACAATGAGCAGTTCTTC
D gene: TRBD1; V gene: TRBV28; clone size: many; J gene: TRBJ2-7; CDR3 protein: CASTATGNYEQYF; CDR3 DNA: TGTGCCAGCACCGCGACAGGGAACTACGAGCAGTACTTC
D gene: TRBD1; V gene: TRBV28; clone size: many; J gene: TRBJ1-1; CDR3 protein: CASTTWVGGQAFF; CDR3 DNA: TGTGCCAGCACCACATGGGTCGGGGGACAGGCTTTCTTT
D gene: -; V gene: TRBV7-2; clone size: -; J gene: TRBJ2-7; CDR3 protein: CASSLVDQTYEQYF; CDR3 DNA: TGTGCCAGCAGCTTAGTGGACCAGACCTACGAGCAGTACTTC
D gene: -; V gene: TRBV6-9; clone size: few; J gene: TRBJ1-3; CDR3 protein: CASGYLGDAGNTIYF; CDR3 DNA: TGTGCCAGCGGTTACTTGGGGGATGCCGGAAACACCATATATTTT
D gene: TRBD1; V gene: TRBV9; clone size: few; J gene: TRBJ2-2; CDR3 protein: CASSTRDRRANTGELFF; CDR3 DNA: TGTGCCAGCAGCACCCGGGACAGGAGGGCGAACACCGGGGAGCTGTTTTTT
D gene: TRBD1; V gene: TRBV20-1; clone size: few; J gene: TRBJ2-7; CDR3 protein: CSASGQVVTYEQYF; CDR3 DNA: TGCAGTGCTTCAGGACAGGTGGTGACCTACGAGCAGTACTTC
D gene: -; V gene: TRBV25-1; clone size: few; J gene: TRBJ2-7; CDR3 protein: CASSEDAIPRYEQYF; CDR3 DNA: TGTGCCAGCAGTGAAGACGCGATCCCCCGATACGAGCAGTACTTC
D gene: TRBD2; V gene: TRBV18; clone size: many; J gene: TRBJ2-7; CDR3 protein: CASSPPLGLAGGHEQYF; CDR3 DNA: TGTGCCAGCTCACCACCGCTGGGACTAGCGGGAGGGCACGAGCAGTACTTC
D gene: -; V gene: TRBV27; clone size: many; J gene: TRBJ2-7; CDR3 protein: CASSRLVGYEQYF; CDR3 DNA: TGTGCCAGCAGTCGACTAGTAGGTTACGAGCAGTACTTC
D gene: -; V gene: TRBV6-2/TRBV6-3; clone size: -; J gene: TRBJ1-2; CDR3 protein: CASSPPIGARTF; CDR3 DNA: TGTGCCAGCAGCCCCCCCATTGGGGCTCGCACCTTC
D gene: TRBD2; V gene: TRBV19; clone size: few; J gene: TRBJ2-1; CDR3 protein: CASKREGVGEQFF; CDR3 DNA: TGTGCCAGTAAGCGGGAGGGCGTGGGTGAGCAGTTCTTC
D gene: TRBD2; V gene: TRBV5-6; clone size: -; J gene: TRBJ2-1; CDR3 protein: CASSPGGLAGDSSYNEQFF; CDR3 DNA: TGTGCCAGCAGCCCGGGGGGACTAGCGGGAGATAGCTCCTACAATGAGCAGTTCTTC
D gene: TRBD2; V gene: TRBV3-1; clone size: many; J gene: TRBJ2-7; CDR3 protein: CASSHVSGRDHEQYF; CDR3 DNA: TGTGCCAGCAGCCACGTTAGCGGGAGAGACCACGAGCAGTACTTC
D gene: -; V gene: TRBV27; clone size: few; J gene: TRBJ2-1; CDR3 protein: CASRLGETVPGSYNEQFF; CDR3 DNA: TGTGCCAGCAGACTAGGGGAGACAGTCCCAGGCTCCTACAATGAGCAGTTCTTC
D gene: TRBD1; V gene: TRBV5-4; clone size: -; J gene: TRBJ1-4; CDR3 protein: CASSSISGGTNEKLFF; CDR3 DNA: TGTGCCAGCAGCTCAATCTCAGGGGGCACTAATGAAAAACTGTTTTTT
D gene: TRBD1; V gene: TRBV27; clone size: few; J gene: TRBJ2-5; CDR3 protein: CASSLFSGQGEETQYF; CDR3 DNA: TGTGCCAGCAGTTTATTTTCCGGACAGGGTGAGGAGACCCAGTACTTC
D gene: -; V gene: TRBV28; clone size: -; J gene: TRBJ1-4; CDR3 protein: CASTPVGWDEKLLF; CDR3 DNA: TGTGCCAGCACCCCCGTGGGGTGGGATGAAAAACTGCTTTTT
D gene: -; V gene: TRBV5-1; clone size: few; J gene: TRBJ2-7; CDR3 protein: CASSLNVAAEGEQYF; CDR3 DNA: TGCGCCAGCAGCTTGAATGTTGCGGCCGAGGGAGAGCAGTACTTC
D gene: -; V gene: TRBV11-1; clone size: many; J gene: TRBJ2-7; CDR3 protein: CASSLAGRNYEQYF; CDR3 DNA: TGTGCCAGCAGCTTAGCGGGCAGGAATTACGAGCAGTACTTC
D gene: -; V gene: TRBV7-2; clone size: many; J gene: TRBJ2-3; CDR3 protein: CASSDLYRDKGRHTQYF; CDR3 DNA: TGTGCCAGCAGCGACCTTTACCGGGACAAAGGACGTCATACGCAGTATTTT
D gene: TRBD1; V gene: TRBV9; clone size: -; J gene: TRBJ2-5; CDR3 protein: CASSSGQGATQYF; CDR3 DNA: TGTGCCAGCAGCTCAGGACAGGGGGCGACCCAGTACTTC
D gene: -; V gene: TRBV6-1; clone size: -; J gene: TRBJ2-1; CDR3 protein: CASSPVPGHNEQFF; CDR3 DNA: TGTGCCAGCAGCCCCGTCCCGGGGCACAATGAGCAGTTCTTC
D gene: -; V gene: TRBV3-2; clone size: -; J gene: TRBJ2-1; CDR3 protein: CASSPMTSGRYNEQFF; CDR3 DNA: TGTGCCAGCAGCCCGATGACTAGCGGGAGATACAATGAGCAGTTCTTC
D gene: TRBD2; V gene: TRBV6-1; clone size: many; J gene: TRBJ2-7; CDR3 protein: CASSPTWTSGEQYF; CDR3 DNA: TGTGCCAGCAGTCCCACCTGGACTAGCGGCGAGCAGTACTTC
D gene: -; V gene: TRBV27; clone size: few; J gene: TRBJ2-5; CDR3 protein: CASSLDPGARVAQYF; CDR3 DNA: TGTGCCAGCAGTTTAGATCCGGGGGCAAGAGTGGCCCAGTACTTC